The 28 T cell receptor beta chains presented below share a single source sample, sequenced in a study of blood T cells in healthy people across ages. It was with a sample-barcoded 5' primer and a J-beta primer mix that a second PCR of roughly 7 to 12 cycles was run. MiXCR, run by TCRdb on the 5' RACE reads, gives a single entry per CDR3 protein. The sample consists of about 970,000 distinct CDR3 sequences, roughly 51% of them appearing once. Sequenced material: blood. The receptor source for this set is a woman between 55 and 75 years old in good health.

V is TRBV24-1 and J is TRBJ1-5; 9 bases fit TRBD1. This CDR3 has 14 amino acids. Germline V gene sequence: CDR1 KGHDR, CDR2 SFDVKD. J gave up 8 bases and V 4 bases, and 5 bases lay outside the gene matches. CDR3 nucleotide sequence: TGTGCCACCAGTGAGCCCGGACAGGGGAAGCCCCAGCATTTT. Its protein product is CATSEPGQGKPQHF.

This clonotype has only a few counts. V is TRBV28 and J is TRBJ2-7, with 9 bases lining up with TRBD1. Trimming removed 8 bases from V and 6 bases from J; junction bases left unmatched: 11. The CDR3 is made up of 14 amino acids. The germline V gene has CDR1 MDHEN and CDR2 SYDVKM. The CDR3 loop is CASQRTGAPGEQYF. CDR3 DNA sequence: TGTGCCAGCCAAAGGACAGGGGCTCCTGGCGAGCAGTACTTC.

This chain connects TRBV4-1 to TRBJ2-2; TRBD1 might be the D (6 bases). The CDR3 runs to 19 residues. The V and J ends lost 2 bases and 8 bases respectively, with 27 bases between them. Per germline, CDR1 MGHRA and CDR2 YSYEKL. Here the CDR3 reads CASSQPSLIQGPRLGELFF. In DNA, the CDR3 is TGCGCCAGCAGCCAACCCTCCCTTATACAGGGACCGCGATTGGGGGAGCTGTTTTTT.

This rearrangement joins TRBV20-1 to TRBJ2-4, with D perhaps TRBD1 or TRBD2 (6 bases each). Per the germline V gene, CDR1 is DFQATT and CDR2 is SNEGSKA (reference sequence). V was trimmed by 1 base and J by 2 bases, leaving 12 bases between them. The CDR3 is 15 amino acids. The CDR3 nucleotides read TGCAGTGCTAGAGGTGACGGGGGCACCAAAAACATTCAGTACTTC. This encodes CSARGDGGTKNIQYF.

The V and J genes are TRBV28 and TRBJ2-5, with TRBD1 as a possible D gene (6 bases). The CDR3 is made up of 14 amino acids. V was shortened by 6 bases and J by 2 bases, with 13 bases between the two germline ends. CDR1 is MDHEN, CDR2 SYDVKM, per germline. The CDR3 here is CASRIYRAQETQYF. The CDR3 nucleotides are TGTGCCAGCAGGATCTACAGGGCGCAAGAGACCCAGTACTTC.

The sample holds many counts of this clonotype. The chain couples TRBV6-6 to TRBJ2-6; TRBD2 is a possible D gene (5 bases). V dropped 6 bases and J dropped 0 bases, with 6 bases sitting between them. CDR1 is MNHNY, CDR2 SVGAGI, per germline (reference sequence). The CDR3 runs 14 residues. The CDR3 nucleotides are TGTGCCAGCAGGAGGGACTCTGGGGCCAACGTCCTGACTTTC. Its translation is CASRRDSGANVLTF.

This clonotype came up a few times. CDR3 DNA sequence: TGTGCCAGCAGCTTAACTGCTAGCACTCGCTACAATGAGCAGTTCTTC. It yields the protein CASSLTASTRYNEQFF. The gene calls are TRBV7-9 and TRBJ2-1; weak D call: TRBD2 (5 bases). The V end was cut by 2 bases, the J end by 3 bases, with 14 bases between. The germline gives CDR1 SEHNR, CDR2 FQNEAQ (reference sequence). The CDR3 length is 16 residues.

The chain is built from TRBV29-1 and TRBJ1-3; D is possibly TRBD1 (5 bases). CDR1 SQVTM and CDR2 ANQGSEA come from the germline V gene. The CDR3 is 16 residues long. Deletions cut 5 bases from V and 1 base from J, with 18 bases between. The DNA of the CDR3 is TGCAGCGTTACCCCTTTAGGGGAGGAATCTGGAAACACCATATATTTT. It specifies CSVTPLGEESGNTIYF.

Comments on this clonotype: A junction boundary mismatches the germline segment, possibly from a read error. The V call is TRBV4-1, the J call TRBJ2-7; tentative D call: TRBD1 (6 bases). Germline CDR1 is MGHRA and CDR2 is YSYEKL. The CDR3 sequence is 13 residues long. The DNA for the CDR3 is TGCGCCAGTAGCCACCTGACAGGCTACGAGCAGTACTTC. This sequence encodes CASSHLTGYEQYF.

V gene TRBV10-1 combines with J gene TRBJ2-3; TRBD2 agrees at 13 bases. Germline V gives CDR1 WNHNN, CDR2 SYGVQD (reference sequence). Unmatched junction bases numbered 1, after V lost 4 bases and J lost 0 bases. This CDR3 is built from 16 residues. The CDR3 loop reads CASSGTSGSSTDTQYF. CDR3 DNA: TGCGCCAGCAGTGGGACTAGCGGGAGTAGCACAGATACGCAGTATTTT.

This CDR3 reads CASSKEGLGISYEQYF. Here the CDR3 DNA reads TGTGCCAGCAGCAAAGAGGGACTAGGGATCTCCTACGAGCAGTACTTC. This chain joins TRBV21-1 and TRBJ2-4; the table's D call of TRBD2 was not tested on the DNA. The DNA end is more similar to TRBJ2-7, so the J call may be wrong. TRBV21-1 is tagged as a pseudogene. This CDR3 has 16 residues.

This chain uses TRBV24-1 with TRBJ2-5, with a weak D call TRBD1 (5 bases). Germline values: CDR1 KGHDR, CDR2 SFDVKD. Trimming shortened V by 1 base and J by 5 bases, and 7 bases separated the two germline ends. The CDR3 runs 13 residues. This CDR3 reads CATSDFRVETQYF. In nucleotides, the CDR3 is TGTGCCACCAGTGATTTCAGGGTTGAGACCCAGTACTTC.

The CDR3 is CASSDTQGASQPQHF. The CDR3 bases are TGTGCCAGCAGCGATACACAGGGAGCTAGCCAGCCCCAGCATTTT. The rearrangement joins TRBV7-3 to TRBJ1-5, with a tentative D call TRBD1 (6 bases). The V end lost 5 bases, the J end lost 7 bases, and 18 bases lay between the germline ends. Germline V lookup: CDR1 SGHTA, CDR2 FQGTGA. The CDR3 totals 15 residues.

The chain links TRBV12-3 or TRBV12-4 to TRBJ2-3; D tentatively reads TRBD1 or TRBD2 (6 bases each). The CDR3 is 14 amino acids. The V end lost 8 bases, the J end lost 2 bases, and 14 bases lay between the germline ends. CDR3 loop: CASGGRGITDTQYF. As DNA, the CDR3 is TGTGCCAGCGGGGGCCGCGGGATCACAGATACGCAGTATTTT.

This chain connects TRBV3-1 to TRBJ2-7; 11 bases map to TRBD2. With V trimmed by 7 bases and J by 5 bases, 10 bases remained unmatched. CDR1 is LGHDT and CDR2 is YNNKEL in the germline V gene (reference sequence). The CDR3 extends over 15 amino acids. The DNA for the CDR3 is TGTGCCAGCACCGTAGCGGGAGGGCCGAGGGACGAGCAGTACTTC. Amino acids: CASTVAGGPRDEQYF.

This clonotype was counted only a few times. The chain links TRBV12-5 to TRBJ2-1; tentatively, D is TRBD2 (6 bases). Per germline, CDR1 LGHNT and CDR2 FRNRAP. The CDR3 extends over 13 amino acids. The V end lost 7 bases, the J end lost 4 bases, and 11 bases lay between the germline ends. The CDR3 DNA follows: TGTGCTAGTGCCTTAGCGGAATACAATGAGCAGTTCTTC. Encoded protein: CASALAEYNEQFF.

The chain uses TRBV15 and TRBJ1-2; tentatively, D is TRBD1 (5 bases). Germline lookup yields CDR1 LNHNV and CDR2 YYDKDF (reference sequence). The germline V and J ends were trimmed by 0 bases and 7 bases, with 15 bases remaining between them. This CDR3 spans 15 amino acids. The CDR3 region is CATSREGGPLIGYTF. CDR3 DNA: TGTGCCACCAGCAGAGAGGGGGGACCTCTTATTGGCTACACCTTC. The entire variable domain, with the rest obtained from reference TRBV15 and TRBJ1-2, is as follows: DAMVIQNPRYQVTQFGKPVTLSCSQTLNHNVMYWYQQKSSQAPKLLFHYYDKDFNNEADTPDNFQSRRPNTSFCFLDIRSPGLGDTAMYLCATSREGGPLIGYTFGSGTRLTVV.

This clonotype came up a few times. The CDR3 DNA reads as TGTGCCAGCGCGGTCGACCAGAGTGCCTATGGCTACACCTTC. It translates to CASAVDQSAYGYTF. The V call is TRBV18, the J call TRBJ1-2, with D unresolved. Germline values: CDR1 KGHSH, CDR2 LQKENI. CDR3 length: 14 amino acids. V lost 8 bases and J lost 4, with 17 bases in between.

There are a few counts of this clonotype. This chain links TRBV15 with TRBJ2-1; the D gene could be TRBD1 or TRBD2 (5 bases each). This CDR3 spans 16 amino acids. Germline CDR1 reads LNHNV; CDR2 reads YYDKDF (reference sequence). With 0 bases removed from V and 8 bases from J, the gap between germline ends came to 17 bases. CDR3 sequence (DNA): TGTGCCACCAGCAGAGAACGCCAGGGACCCTTCCATGAGCAGTTCTTC. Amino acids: CATSRERQGPFHEQFF.

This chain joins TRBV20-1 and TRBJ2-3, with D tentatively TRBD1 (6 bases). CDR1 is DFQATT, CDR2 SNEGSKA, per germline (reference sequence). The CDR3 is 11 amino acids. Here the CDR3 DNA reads TGCAGGTTTCCAGGGGCAGATACGCAGTATTTT. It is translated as CRFPGADTQYF.

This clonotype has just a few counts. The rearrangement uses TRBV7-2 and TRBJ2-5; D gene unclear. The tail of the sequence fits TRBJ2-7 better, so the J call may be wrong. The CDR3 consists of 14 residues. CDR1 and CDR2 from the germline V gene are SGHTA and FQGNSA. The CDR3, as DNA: TGTGCCAGCAGCTTAAAGTCCCGTACCGGCGAGCAGTACTTC. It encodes CASSLKSRTGEQYF.

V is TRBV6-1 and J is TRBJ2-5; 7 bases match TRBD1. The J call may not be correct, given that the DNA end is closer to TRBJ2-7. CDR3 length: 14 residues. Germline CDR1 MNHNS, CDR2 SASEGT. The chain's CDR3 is CASSGRTGVYEQYF. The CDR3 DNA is TGTGCCAGCAGTGGGCGGACAGGCGTCTACGAGCAGTACTTC.

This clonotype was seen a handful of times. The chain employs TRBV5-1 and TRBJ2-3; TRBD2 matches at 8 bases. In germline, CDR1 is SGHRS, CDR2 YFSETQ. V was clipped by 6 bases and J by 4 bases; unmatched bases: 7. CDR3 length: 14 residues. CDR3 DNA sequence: TGCGCCAGCACGAGCGGGAGAGGTGCAGATACGCAGTATTTT. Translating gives CASTSGRGADTQYF.

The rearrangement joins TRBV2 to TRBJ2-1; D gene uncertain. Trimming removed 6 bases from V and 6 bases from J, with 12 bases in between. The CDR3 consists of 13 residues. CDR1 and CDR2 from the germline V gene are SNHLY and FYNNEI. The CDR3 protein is CASRASRGNEQFF. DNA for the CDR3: TGTGCCAGCAGAGCGTCCAGAGGCAATGAGCAGTTCTTC.

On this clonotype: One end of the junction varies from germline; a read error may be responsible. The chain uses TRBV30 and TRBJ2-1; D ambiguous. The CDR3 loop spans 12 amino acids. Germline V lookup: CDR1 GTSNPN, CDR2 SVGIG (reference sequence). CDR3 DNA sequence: TGTGCTTGGAGTGTACTAACTATTGAGCAGTTCTTC. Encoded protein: CAWSVLTIEQFF. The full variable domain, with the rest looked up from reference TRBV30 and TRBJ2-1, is SQTIHQWPATLVQPVGSPLSLECTVEGTSNPNLYWYRQAAGRGLQLLFYSVGIGQISSEVPQNLSASRPQDRQFILSSKKLLLSDSGFYLCAWSVLTIEQFFGPGTRLTVL.

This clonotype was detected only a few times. The CDR3 sequence: CASSTGTSGSIPYEQYF. Written as DNA, the CDR3 is TGTGCCAGCAGTACCGGGACTAGCGGGAGTATTCCCTACGAGCAGTACTTC. The rearrangement links TRBV6-6 to TRBJ2-7; 14 bases are a match to TRBD2. The CDR3 spans 17 residues. Germline V CDR1 and CDR2: MNHNY, SVGAGI (reference sequence). The ends lost 5 bases at V and 2 bases at J; junction bases unmatched: 8.

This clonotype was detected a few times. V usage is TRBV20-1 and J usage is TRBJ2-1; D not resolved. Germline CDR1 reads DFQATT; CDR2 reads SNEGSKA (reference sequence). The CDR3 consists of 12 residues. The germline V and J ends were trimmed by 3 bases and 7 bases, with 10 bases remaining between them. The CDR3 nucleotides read TGCAGTGCTAGCCGACCCGGTAATGAGCAGTTCTTC. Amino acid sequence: CSASRPGNEQFF.

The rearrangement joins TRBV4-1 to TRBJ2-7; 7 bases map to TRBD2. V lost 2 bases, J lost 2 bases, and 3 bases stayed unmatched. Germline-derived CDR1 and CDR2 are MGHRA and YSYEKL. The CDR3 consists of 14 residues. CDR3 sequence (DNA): TGCGCCAGCAGCCAAAGAGCGGGGACCTACGAGCAGTACTTC. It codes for CASSQRAGTYEQYF.